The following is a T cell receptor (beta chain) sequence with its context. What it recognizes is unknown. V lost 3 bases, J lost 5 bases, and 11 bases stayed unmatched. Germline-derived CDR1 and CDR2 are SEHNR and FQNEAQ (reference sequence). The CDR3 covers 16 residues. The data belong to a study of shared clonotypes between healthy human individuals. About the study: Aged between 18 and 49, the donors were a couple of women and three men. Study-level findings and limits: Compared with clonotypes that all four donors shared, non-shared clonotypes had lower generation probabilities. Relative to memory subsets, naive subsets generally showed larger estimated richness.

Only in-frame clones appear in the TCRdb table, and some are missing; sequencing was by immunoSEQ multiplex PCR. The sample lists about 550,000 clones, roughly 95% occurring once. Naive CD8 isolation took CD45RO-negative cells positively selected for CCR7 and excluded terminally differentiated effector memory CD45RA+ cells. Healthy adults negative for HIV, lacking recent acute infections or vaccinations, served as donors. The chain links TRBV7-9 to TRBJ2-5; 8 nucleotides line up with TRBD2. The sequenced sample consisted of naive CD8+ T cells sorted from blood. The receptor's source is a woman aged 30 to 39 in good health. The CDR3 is CASSFGVREDQETQYF. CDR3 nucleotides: TGTGCCAGCAGCTTCGGTGTGCGGGAGGATCAGGAGACCCAGTACTTC.